The 31 T cell receptor beta chains below all came from one sample that was sequenced in a study of vaccination effects on CD4 cells after COVID-19. Measured with immunoSEQ multiplex PCR; TCRdb has only the in-frame clones, and not every one. The table has approximately 74,000 clones, 65% to 75% seen once. These TCRs' antigens remain unknown. Sequencing followed a ViraFEST assay step that expanded antigen-specific CD4+ T cells with viral peptide pools. The authors isolated CD4+ T cells after roughly 10 days of culture. Vaccine recipients lacked prior SARS-CoV-2 infection and had negative nucleocapsid antibodies. The sequenced sample was CD4+ T cells from PBMCs cultured with HCoV-NL63 spike peptides, obtained before COVID-19 vaccination. The receptors were gathered from a human donor who received a COVID-19 vaccine.

This chain connects TRBV5-1 to TRBJ2-3, with D tentatively TRBD1 (5 bases). CDR1 is SGHRS, CDR2 YFSETQ, per germline. Trimming removed 3 bases from V and 4 bases from J, with 12 bases in between. This CDR3 is built from 14 residues. CDR3 bases: TGCGCCAGCAGCTCAGTCCAGGGTGCAGATACGCAGTATTTT. Its translation: CASSSVQGADTQYF.

Only a few counts were recorded for this clone. The rearrangement joins TRBV19 to TRBJ1-5, with a possible D match to TRBD1 (6 bases). The V end was cut by 9 bases, the J end by 0 bases, with 15 bases between. The CDR3 is made up of 15 amino acids. CDR1 and CDR2 (germline): LNHDA, SQIVND (reference sequence). DNA of the CDR3: TGTGCCAGCTCCTTGACAGGAAATAGCAATCAGCCCCAGCATTTT. It codes for CASSLTGNSNQPQHF.

The V call is TRBV3-1 (or the pseudogene TRBV3-2), the J call TRBJ2-3, with TRBD2 as a possible D gene (7 bases). This CDR3 comprises 15 residues. Germline V lookup: CDR1 LGHDT, CDR2 YNNKEL (reference sequence). Deletions cut 4 bases from V and 2 bases from J, with 13 bases between. The DNA for the CDR3 is TGTGCCAGCAGCCTGAGGGCGGGGGCCACAGATACGCAGTATTTT. It specifies CASSLRAGATDTQYF.

The CDR3 DNA reads as TGTGCCAGCAGCTTAGCTGACGGGGAGCTGTTTTTT. Translating it yields CASSLADGELFF. The V call is TRBV7-9, the J call TRBJ2-2; D is unclear. CDR1 is SEHNR, CDR2 FQNEAQ, per germline (reference sequence). The V and J ends lost 0 bases and 7 bases respectively, with 3 bases between them. This CDR3 has 12 amino acids.

This chain joins TRBV6-5 and TRBJ2-2, with TRBD1 matching 8 bases. The trim removed 4 bases at V and 1 base at J, leaving 5 bases unmatched. Germline CDR1 and CDR2: MNHEY and SVGAGI. The CDR3 contains 16 residues. The CDR3 DNA follows: TGTGCCAGCAGTTCCCCCGGGACAGGGAACACCGGGGAGCTGTTTTTT. It is translated as CASSSPGTGNTGELFF.

V is TRBV6-5 and J is TRBJ1-6, with D unresolved. Germline CDR1 MNHEY, CDR2 SVGAGI. The V and J ends lost 1 base and 7 bases respectively, with 2 bases between them. The CDR3 runs to 12 residues. CDR3 nucleotide sequence: TGTGCCAGCAGTTACTTGAATTCACCCCTCCACTTT. Encoded protein: CASSYLNSPLHF.

The chain combines TRBV4-1 with TRBJ1-1; 8 positions agree with TRBD1. CDR3 length: 15 amino acids. With 3 bases clipped from V and 3 bases from J, the junction kept 6 bases outside the gene matches. Germline values: CDR1 MGHRA, CDR2 YSYEKL. Here the CDR3 DNA reads TGCGCCAGCAGCCAGCTCCCGACAGGGGACACTGAAGCTTTCTTT. Translated, it gives CASSQLPTGDTEAFF.

V gene TRBV7-2 combines with J gene TRBJ2-7; 8 nucleotides agree with TRBD1. Trimming took 1 base from V and 5 from J; bases not matched to a gene: 7. This CDR3 is built from 15 residues. CDR1 and CDR2 from the germline V gene are SGHTA and FQGNSA. Here the CDR3 DNA reads TGTGCCAGCAGCTTAGGTATAGGACAGGGAAACGAGCAGTACGTC. Translating gives CASSLGIGQGNEQYV.

This chain connects TRBV2 to TRBJ2-7; 12 nucleotides align to TRBD1. The CDR3 is 15 amino acids. V lost 5 bases, J lost 5 bases, and 7 bases stayed unmatched. CDR1 and CDR2 from the germline V gene are SNHLY and FYNNEI. DNA for the CDR3: TGTGCCAGCAGTTTAACCGGGACAGGGGGCCACGAGCAGTACGTC. Its translation: CASSLTGTGGHEQYV.

The chain links TRBV7-9 to TRBJ1-4; 10 bases map to TRBD1. Per the germline V gene, CDR1 is SEHNR and CDR2 is FQNEAQ (reference sequence). With 4 bases clipped from V and 5 bases from J, the junction kept 4 bases outside the gene matches. CDR3 length: 15 residues. CDR3 sequence (DNA): TGTGCCAGCAGCTCGGGACAGGGGAGGAATGAAAAACTGTTTTTT. Its protein product is CASSSGQGRNEKLFF.

The J gene is TRBJ1-1, the V gene TRBV2, with D tentatively TRBD1 (5 bases). The germline V gene has CDR1 SNHLY and CDR2 FYNNEI. This CDR3 comprises 13 residues. Trimming left V 5 bases short and J 3 bases short, with 10 bases between. In nucleotides, the CDR3 is TGTGCCAGCAGTTTCGAGACAGACACTGAAGCTTTCTTT. Encoded protein: CASSFETDTEAFF. Full variable domain (remainder filled in from reference TRBV2 and TRBJ1-1): EPEVTQTPSHQVTQMGQEVILRCVPISNHLYFYWYRQILGQKVEFLVSFYNNEISEKSEIFDDQFSVERPDGSNFTLKIRSTKLEDSAMYFCASSFETDTEAFFGQGTRLTVV.

V gene TRBV6-4 combines with J gene TRBJ2-3; D is possibly TRBD1 (5 bases). Per germline, CDR1 MRHNA and CDR2 SNTAGT. This CDR3 has 15 residues. Trimming cost V 3 bases and J 0 bases, with 10 bases left between them. This CDR3 reads CASSERGTSTDTQYF. The CDR3 region has the DNA TGTGCCAGCAGTGAAAGGGGCACTAGCACAGATACGCAGTATTTT.

This chain joins TRBV6-1 and TRBJ2-3, with unresolved D. V was clipped by 0 bases and J by 2 bases, with 6 bases between them. The CDR3 totals 14 residues. Germline values: CDR1 MNHNS, CDR2 SASEGT. CDR3 in amino acids: CASSEAYNTDTQYF. DNA of the CDR3: TGTGCCAGCAGTGAAGCTTACAACACAGATACGCAGTATTTT.

The genes are TRBV5-1 and TRBJ2-5; 16 nucleotides line up with TRBD2. Germline lookup yields CDR1 SGHRS and CDR2 YFSETQ. The CDR3 totals 18 residues. Trimming at V came to 0 bases and at J to 5 bases, leaving 7 bases not matched to a gene. The DNA for the CDR3 is TGCGCCAGCAGCTTGGCCGGGACTAGCGGGGGGGCCATGGAGACCCAGTACTTC. It specifies CASSLAGTSGGAMETQYF.

J is TRBJ1-2 and V is TRBV9; TRBD1 agrees at 9 bases. CDR1 is SGDLS and CDR2 is YYNGEE in the germline V gene. Trimming at V came to 4 bases and at J to 4 bases, leaving 2 bases not matched to a gene. The CDR3 covers 13 residues. The CDR3 nucleotides are TGTGCCAGCAGCCGGGACAGGGCCTATGGCTACACCTTC. Its translation: CASSRDRAYGYTF.

The chain recombines TRBV2 with TRBJ1-2; TRBD1 agrees at 8 bases. The germline gives CDR1 SNHLY, CDR2 FYNNEI. Losses at the gene ends were 4 bases for V and 4 bases for J; bases not matched to a gene: 8. The CDR3 consists of 15 residues. CDR3 in DNA: TGTGCCAGCAGTGCGGACAGGGCGGGTTCCTATGGCTACACCTTC. Translating it yields CASSADRAGSYGYTF.

This chain joins TRBV7-2 and TRBJ2-3, with a possible D match to TRBD1 (5 bases). V was trimmed by 2 bases and J by 2 bases, leaving 8 bases between them. The germline V gene has CDR1 SGHTA and CDR2 FQGNSA. CDR3 length: 14 amino acids. CDR3 residues: CASSLRGSTDTQYF. The CDR3 nucleotides are TGTGCCAGCAGCTTAAGGGGATCCACAGATACGCAGTATTTT.

The chain has TRBV5-1 and TRBJ1-6; 8 bases line up with TRBD1. After removal of 0 bases from V and 6 bases from J, the junction contained 5 bases not matched to a gene. Germline assignment: CDR1 SGHRS and CDR2 YFSETQ. This CDR3 has 16 residues. The CDR3 spells CASSLGQGARNSPLHF. The CDR3, as DNA: TGCGCCAGCAGCTTGGGCCAGGGGGCGCGTAATTCACCCCTCCACTTT.

This clone was detected a few times. J is TRBJ2-1 and V is TRBV18; D is unclear. V dropped 2 bases and J dropped 9 bases, with 8 bases sitting between them. Germline CDR1 KGHSH, CDR2 LQKENI. This CDR3 is 12 amino acids long. CDR3 coding DNA: TGTGCCAGCTCACCAGACCGGCGTGAGCAGTTCTTC. It codes for CASSPDRREQFF.

The gene calls are TRBV6-5 and TRBJ2-3; D unresolved. The germline V gene has CDR1 MNHEY and CDR2 SVGAGI. This CDR3 contains 12 residues. V dropped 6 bases and J dropped 4 bases, with 8 bases sitting between them. DNA for the CDR3: TGTGCCAGCAGGTCAACAGCAGATACGCAGTATTTT. Amino acids: CASRSTADTQYF.

This chain links TRBV27 with TRBJ1-2; 9 nucleotides align to TRBD1. Germline CDR1 reads MNHEY; CDR2 reads SMNVEV (reference sequence). This CDR3 is built from 14 residues. V lost 4 bases, J lost 3 bases, and 3 bases stayed unmatched. The chain's CDR3 is CASSSDRGYYGYTF. The CDR3 region has the DNA TGTGCCAGCAGTTCGGACAGGGGTTACTATGGCTACACCTTC.

CDR3 bases: TGTGCCAGCAGACACACAGGGTCGGACGAGCAGTACGTC. This gives the protein CASRHTGSDEQYV. The rearrangement uses TRBV28 and TRBJ2-7, with D perhaps matching TRBD1 (6 bases). Per germline, CDR1 MDHEN and CDR2 SYDVKM. Trimming cost V 6 bases and J 5 bases, with 14 bases left between them. CDR3 size: 13 residues.

The chain combines TRBV6-5 with TRBJ1-1, with D unclear. Trimming removed 2 bases at V and 1 base at J, with 8 bases between. Germline values: CDR1 MNHEY, CDR2 SVGAGI. The CDR3 totals 14 residues. The chain's CDR3 is CASSYGRGNTEAFF. Written as DNA, the CDR3 is TGTGCCAGCAGTTACGGCCGAGGGAACACTGAAGCTTTCTTT.

V gene TRBV5-1 combines with J gene TRBJ2-1; TRBD1 or TRBD2 may be the D gene (5 bases each). V was pared by 3 bases and J by 10 bases, with 26 bases between. The CDR3 runs 17 residues. Per the germline V gene, CDR1 is SGHRS and CDR2 is YFSETQ. The CDR3 spells CASSSAPSGPSLWEQFF. CDR3 DNA sequence: TGCGCCAGCAGCTCCGCCCCTTCGGGACCGTCTCTATGGGAGCAGTTCTTC.

There are a few counts of this clone. The rearrangement uses TRBV21-1 and TRBJ1-1. TRBV21-1 is flagged as a pseudogene. The CDR3 has 16 amino acids. The CDR3 loop is CASSKRGGRVATEAFF. CDR3 nucleotide sequence: TGTGCCAGCAGCAAACGAGGGGGGCGCGTGGCCACTGAAGCTTTCTTT.

The chain carries TRBV6-5 and TRBJ1-1; 8 bases are shared with TRBD1. CDR1 and CDR2 (germline): MNHEY, SVGAGI. Trimming took 6 bases from V and 3 from J; bases not matched to a gene: 0. The CDR3 is made up of 12 amino acids. The CDR3 nucleotides are TGTGCCAGCAGGGACAGGGACACTGAAGCTTTCTTT. It codes for CASRDRDTEAFF.

The genes are TRBV9 and TRBJ1-5; the D gene is possibly TRBD1 (6 bases). CDR3 length equals 14 residues. Trimming shortened V by 4 bases and J by 5 bases, and 13 bases separated the two germline ends. Germline V gene data show CDR1 as SGDLS and CDR2 as YYNGEE. Here the CDR3 reads CASSPTGIDQPQHF. CDR3 sequence (DNA): TGTGCCAGCAGCCCAACAGGGATCGATCAGCCCCAGCATTTT.

This sequence joins TRBV10-2 and TRBJ2-7; 12 bases fit TRBD2. The J segment lost 4 bases and the V segment lost 5 bases, leaving 3 bases of the junction unmatched. This CDR3 spans 14 amino acids. Per the germline V gene, CDR1 is WSHSY and CDR2 is SAAADI. In DNA form, the CDR3 reads TGCGCCAGCAGTAGAGGGACTAGCGGGTACGAGCAGTACGTC. This codes for CASSRGTSGYEQYV.

V gene TRBV15 combines with J gene TRBJ2-3; the match to TRBD2 covers 11 bases. This CDR3 is built from 16 residues. Germline V gene lookup returns CDR1 LNHNV and CDR2 YYDKDF (reference sequence). V lost 0 bases, J lost 5 bases, and 4 bases stayed unmatched. The CDR3 sequence is CATSRDPSGGIDTQYF. The CDR3, as DNA: TGTGCCACCAGCAGAGATCCTAGCGGGGGGATAGATACGCAGTATTTT.

The CDR3 spells CASSPAGGPNNEQFF. CDR3 coding DNA: TGTGCCAGCAGCCCAGCGGGCGGGCCTAACAATGAGCAGTTCTTC. This chain connects TRBV7-3 to TRBJ2-1, with D possibly being TRBD2 (6 bases). The CDR3 covers 15 residues. CDR1 and CDR2 (germline): SGHTA, FQGTGA. Between the trimmed V and J ends, which lost 5 bases and 5 bases, there was a span of 16 bases. The full variable domain, in which reference TRBV7-3 and TRBJ2-1 provide the parts outside the CDR3, is GAGVSQTPSNKVTEKGKYVELRCDPISGHTALYWYRQSLGQGPEFLIYFQGTGAADDSGLPNDRFFAVRPEGSVSTLKIQRTERGDSAVYLCASSPAGGPNNEQFFGPGTRLTVL.

The rearrangement joins TRBV4-1 to TRBJ1-4; no firm D call. Trimming took off 0 bases at V and 4 bases at J, with 6 bases between the two ends. Looked up from germline, CDR1 is MGHRA and CDR2 is YSYEKL. CDR3 length equals 14 residues. In nucleotides, the CDR3 is TGCGCCAGCAGCCAAGATCCAGGTAATGAAAAACTGTTTTTT. The encoded protein is CASSQDPGNEKLFF.